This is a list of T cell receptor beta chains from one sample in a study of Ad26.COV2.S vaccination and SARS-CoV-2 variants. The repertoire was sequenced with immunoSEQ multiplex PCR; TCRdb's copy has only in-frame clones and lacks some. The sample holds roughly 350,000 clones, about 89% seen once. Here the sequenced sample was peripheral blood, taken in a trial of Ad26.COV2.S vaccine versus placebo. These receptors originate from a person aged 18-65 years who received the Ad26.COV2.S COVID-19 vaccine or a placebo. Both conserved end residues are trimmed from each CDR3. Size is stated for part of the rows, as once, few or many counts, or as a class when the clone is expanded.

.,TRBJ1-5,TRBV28,ASSPRTALPRPQH
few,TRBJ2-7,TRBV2,ASSPTLYEQY
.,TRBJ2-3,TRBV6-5,ASSPGGRGDTQY
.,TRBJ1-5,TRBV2,ASTASQRSNQPQH
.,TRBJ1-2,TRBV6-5,ATRKGVGYGYT
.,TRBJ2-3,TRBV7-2,ASSFGVSDTQY
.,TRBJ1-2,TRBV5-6,ASSPGQGIFYGYT
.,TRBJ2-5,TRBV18,ASSPPTRQETQY
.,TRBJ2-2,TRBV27,ASSLNTGELF
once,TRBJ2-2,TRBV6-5,ASSPGTGELF
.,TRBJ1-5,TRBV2,ASSGTGGVQPQH
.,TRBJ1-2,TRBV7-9,ASSLAGDRVTGGYT
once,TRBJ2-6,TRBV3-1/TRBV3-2,ASSQSRRGAISGANVLT
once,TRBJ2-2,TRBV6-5,ASSYGANTGELF
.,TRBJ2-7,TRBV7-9,ASSLAGSSYEQY
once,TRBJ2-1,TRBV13,ASSFQLNEQF
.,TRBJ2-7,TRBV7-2,ASSLGRSYEQY
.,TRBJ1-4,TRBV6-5,ASSRATNEKLF
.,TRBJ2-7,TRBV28,ASTRARVPSYEQY
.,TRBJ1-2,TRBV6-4,ASSDSMGGGYT
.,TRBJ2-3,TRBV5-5,ASSLGPETDTQY
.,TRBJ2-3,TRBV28,ASNPPGQGFAQY
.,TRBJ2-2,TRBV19,ASTYDRGAPLNTGELF
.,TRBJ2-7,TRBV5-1,ASSLEGGSEAYEQY
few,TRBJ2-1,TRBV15,ATSRKGGTGGNEQF
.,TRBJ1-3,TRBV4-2,ASRPTEGLGGNTIY
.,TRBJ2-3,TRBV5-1,ASSFRGIGQDTQY
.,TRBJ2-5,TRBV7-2,ASSLDPGLAGAETQY
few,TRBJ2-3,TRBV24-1,ATSDLSTDTQY
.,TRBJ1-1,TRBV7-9,ASSWGGRTNTEAF
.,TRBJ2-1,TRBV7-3,ASSPGGPQVSEQF
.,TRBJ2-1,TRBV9,ASSVDRYGEQF
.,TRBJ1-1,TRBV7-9,ASSLEGNTEAF
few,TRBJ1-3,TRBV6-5,ASRLTASSGNTIY
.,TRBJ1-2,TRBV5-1,ASRLELDGYT
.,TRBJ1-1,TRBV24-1,ATSDLTGTENTEAF
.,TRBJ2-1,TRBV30,AHQSPWNEQF
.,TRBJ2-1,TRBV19,ASSPPFSSYNEQF
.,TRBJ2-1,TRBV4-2,ASSARDAGEQF